The T cell receptor beta chain under discussion was sequenced for a study of blood T cell repertoires in COVID-19. TCRdb keeps only in-frame clones here, not all; method: immunoSEQ multiplex PCR. The data show 400,000 or so clones, over 75% seen once. Material for sequencing was PBMCs or T cells enriched from blood (not recorded which). The TCR was taken from a woman in her forties with acute COVID-19.

Written as DNA, the CDR3 is TGCGCCAGCAGCCCCCGGGACACTGCCTACGAGCAGTACTTC. This codes for CASSPRDTAYEQYF. V and J are TRBV4-1 and TRBJ2-7, with D perhaps TRBD1 (6 bases). Germline CDR1 MGHRA, CDR2 YSYEKL. V lost 4 bases and J 2 bases, leaving 12 bases between the germline ends. The CDR3 runs 14 residues.